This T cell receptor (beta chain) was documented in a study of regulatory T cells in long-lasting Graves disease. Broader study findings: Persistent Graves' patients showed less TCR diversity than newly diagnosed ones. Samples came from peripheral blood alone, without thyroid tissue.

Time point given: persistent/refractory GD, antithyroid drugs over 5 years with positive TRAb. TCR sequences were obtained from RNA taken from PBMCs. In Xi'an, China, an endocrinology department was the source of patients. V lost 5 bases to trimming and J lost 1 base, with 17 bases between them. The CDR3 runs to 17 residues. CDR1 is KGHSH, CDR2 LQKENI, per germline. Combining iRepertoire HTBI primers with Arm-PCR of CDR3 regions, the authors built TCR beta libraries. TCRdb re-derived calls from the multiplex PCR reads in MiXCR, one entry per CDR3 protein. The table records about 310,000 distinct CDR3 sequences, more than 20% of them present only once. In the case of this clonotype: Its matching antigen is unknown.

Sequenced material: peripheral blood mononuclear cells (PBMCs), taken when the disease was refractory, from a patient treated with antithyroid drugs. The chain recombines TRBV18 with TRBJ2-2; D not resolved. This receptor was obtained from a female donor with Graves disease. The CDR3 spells CASSDGRVGLNTGELFF. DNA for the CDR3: TGTGCCAGCTCAGATGGACGCGTAGGGCTGAACACCGGGGAGCTGTTTTTT. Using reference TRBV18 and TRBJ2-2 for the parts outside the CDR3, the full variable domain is NAGVMQNPRHLVRRRGQEARLRCSPMKGHSHVYWYRQLPEEGLKFMVYLQKENIIDESGMPKERFSAEFPKEGPSILRIQQVVRGDSAAYFCASSDGRVGLNTGELFFGEGSRLTVL.